One and the same sample provided the 17 T cell receptor beta chains below, sequenced in a study of T cells in localized non-small cell lung cancer. The assay was immunoSEQ multiplex PCR, and TCRdb's table has in-frame clones only and misses some. This table holds tens of thousands of clones, around nine tenths found once. Specimen: peripheral blood, collected before any cancer treatment. Source of these receptors: a female donor over 55 with stage I squamous cell lung carcinoma.

The chain combines TRBV14 with TRBJ2-1; maybe TRBD2 (6 bases). CDR3 length: 13 residues. V lost 8 bases to trimming and J lost 10 bases, with 18 bases between them. CDR1 is SGHDN and CDR2 is FVKESK in the germline V gene. The CDR3 nucleotides are TGTGCCAGCGGAATAGCGCGGGGACGGGAGCAGTTCTTC. This encodes CASGIARGREQFF. Full variable domain (missing parts from reference TRBV14 and TRBJ2-1): EAGVTQFPSHSVIEKGQTVTLRCDPISGHDNLYWYRRVMGKEIKFLLHFVKESKQDESGMPNNRFLAERTGGTYSTLKVQPAELEDSGVYFCASGIARGREQFFGPGTRLTVL.

The chain has TRBV7-8 and TRBJ2-1; weak D call: TRBD2 (5 bases). CDR1 and CDR2 (germline): SGHVS, FQNEAQ. V lost 5 bases, J lost 7 bases, and 9 bases lay in between. This CDR3 is 12 amino acids long. CDR3: CASSNGVNEQFF. The CDR3, as DNA: TGTGCCAGCAGCAACGGGGTAAATGAGCAGTTCTTC.

The rearrangement uses TRBV7-3 and TRBJ1-5; D remains unclear. Germline loops: CDR1 SGHTA, CDR2 FQGTGA. This CDR3 is 15 amino acids long. The germline V and J ends were trimmed by 0 bases and 1 base, with 7 bases remaining between them. The CDR3 reads CASSLTGESNQPQHF. The CDR3 DNA reads as TGTGCCAGCAGCTTAACTGGGGAAAGCAATCAGCCCCAGCATTTT.

V usage is TRBV6-1 and J usage is TRBJ2-7; D uncertain. Germline CDR1 MNHNS, CDR2 SASEGT. The CDR3 spans 12 residues. V was trimmed by 2 bases and J by 6 bases, leaving 8 bases between them. Here the CDR3 reads CASSEPLSEQYF. CDR3 DNA sequence: TGTGCCAGCAGTGAACCATTGAGCGAGCAGTACTTC.

The chain recombines TRBV30 with TRBJ2-5; 8 bases line up with TRBD1. The trim removed 5 bases at V and 0 bases at J, leaving 5 bases unmatched. CDR1 and CDR2 (germline): GTSNPN, SVGIG (reference sequence). The CDR3 is 14 residues long. The CDR3 loop reads CAWAPGQDQETQYF. CDR3 sequence (DNA): TGTGCCTGGGCCCCGGGACAGGACCAAGAGACCCAGTACTTC.

The sample holds a few counts of this clone. Compared with germline, one end of the junction differs, possibly owing to a read error. V is TRBV4-1 and J is TRBJ1-2; D is perhaps TRBD1 (5 bases). From germline, CDR1 is MGHRA and CDR2 YSYEKL. This CDR3 spans 17 amino acids. The CDR3 nucleotides read TGCGCCAGCGGCCAAGATCGCCGGGACCCCTCTAACTATGGCTACACCTTC. Translating it yields CASGQDRRDPSNYGYTF.

The rearrangement uses TRBV2 and TRBJ1-2, with D unclear. Germline-derived CDR1 and CDR2 are SNHLY and FYNNEI. V shed 0 bases and J shed 8 bases, with 10 bases lying between them. CDR3 size: 13 residues. Here the CDR3 reads CASSEARGGGYTF. The CDR3, as DNA: TGTGCCAGCAGTGAAGCACGAGGAGGCGGCTACACCTTC.

The chain couples TRBV9 to TRBJ1-3; D is unclear. Germline CDR1 SGDLS, CDR2 YYNGEE. The CDR3 is made up of 13 amino acids. V lost 6 bases, J lost 1 base, and 8 bases lay in between. The CDR3 nucleotides read TGTGCCAGCACCCCAACTTCTGGAAACACCATATATTTT. It encodes CASTPTSGNTIYF.

V gene TRBV9 combines with J gene TRBJ2-5; possible D gene TRBD2, 6 bases. CDR3 size: 14 residues. Trimming pared 3 bases from V and 5 bases from J, leaving 14 bases between. CDR1 is SGDLS and CDR2 is YYNGEE in the germline V gene. The CDR3 DNA is TGTGCCAGCAGCGCCGGGGACTTTATGGAGACCCAGTACTTC. This gives the protein CASSAGDFMETQYF.

The chain links TRBV19 to TRBJ2-7; 10 bases are a match to TRBD1. There are 13 residues in the CDR3. Per the germline V gene, CDR1 is LNHDA and CDR2 is SQIVND (reference sequence). After removal of 9 bases from V and 2 bases from J, the junction contained 4 bases not matched to a gene. Here the CDR3 DNA reads TGTGCCAGCGGACAGGGGGAAACCTACGAGCAGTACTTC. The encoded protein is CASGQGETYEQYF.

The chain links TRBV7-9 to TRBJ2-3; D could derive from TRBD1 or TRBD2 (5 bases each). The V gene's germline CDR1 is SEHNR and CDR2 FQNEAQ (reference sequence). V lost 4 bases to trimming and J lost 2 bases, with 10 bases between them. The CDR3 runs to 14 residues. Written as DNA, the CDR3 is TGTGCCAGCAGCTGGGACGGGAACACAGATACGCAGTATTTT. Translation: CASSWDGNTDTQYF. The full variable domain, completed using reference TRBV7-9 and TRBJ2-3, is DTGVSQNPRHKITKRGQNVTFRCDPISEHNRLYWYRQTLGQGPEFLTYFQNEAQLEKSRLLSDRFSAERPKGSFSTLEIQRTEQGDSAMYLCASSWDGNTDTQYFGPGTRLTVL.

This clone was observed a handful of times. V is TRBV15 and J is TRBJ1-4; unclear D gene. CDR3 length equals 13 residues. The V and J ends lost 10 bases and 4 bases respectively, with 13 bases between them. Per the germline V gene, CDR1 is LNHNV and CDR2 is YYDKDF (reference sequence). CDR3 sequence (DNA): TGTGCCATACAGAAGACGTATAATGAAAAACTGTTTTTT. Translated, it gives CAIQKTYNEKLFF.

The chain has TRBV9 and TRBJ2-6, with D maybe TRBD1 (5 bases). This CDR3 has 16 amino acids. In germline, CDR1 is SGDLS, CDR2 YYNGEE. Trimming removed 2 bases from V and 4 bases from J, with 13 bases in between. CDR3 sequence (DNA): TGTGCCAGCAGCGTCCAGGGTTTGGCGGGGGCCAACGTCCTGACTTTC. This gives the protein CASSVQGLAGANVLTF. The whole variable domain, remainder taken from reference TRBV9 and TRBJ2-6, is DSGVTQTPKHLITATGQRVTLRCSPRSGDLSVYWYQQSLDQGLQFLIQYYNGEERAKGNILERFSAQQFPDLHSELNLSSLELGDSALYFCASSVQGLAGANVLTFGAGSRLTVL.

The chain has TRBV7-6 and TRBJ2-3; D is unresolved. Germline V gene data show CDR1 as SGHVS and CDR2 as FNYEAQ. Trimming cost V 5 bases and J 1 base, with 10 bases left between them. This CDR3 is 14 amino acids long. The CDR3 region has the DNA TGTGCCAGCAGCCCTAGTTGGGGCACAGATACGCAGTATTTT. Protein sequence: CASSPSWGTDTQYF.

The V call is TRBV9, the J call TRBJ2-2; 8 bases match TRBD2. Germline V lookup: CDR1 SGDLS, CDR2 YYNGEE. V dropped 4 bases and J dropped 6; count of bases not matched to a gene: 11. The CDR3 has 16 residues. CDR3 DNA sequence: TGTGCCAGCAGCCCCCCGGTTAGCGGGGTTTCCGGGGAGCTGTTTTTT. Translating it yields CASSPPVSGVSGELFF.

The chain combines TRBV29-1 with TRBJ1-3; D might be TRBD1 (5 bases). CDR3 length equals 13 residues. Germline V lookup: CDR1 SQVTM, CDR2 ANQGSEA. Trimming stripped 3 bases from V and 1 base from J, with 7 bases between. CDR3 nucleotides: TGCAGCGTTGACTGGGGGTCTGGAAACACCATATATTTT. Translation: CSVDWGSGNTIYF.

The chain uses TRBV6-5 and TRBJ1-2; TRBD1 agrees at 12 bases. With V trimmed by 5 bases and J by 7 bases, 8 bases remained unmatched. Germline lookup yields CDR1 MNHEY and CDR2 SVGAGI. CDR3 length equals 15 residues. The DNA for the CDR3 is TGTGCCAGCAGTAAACCGGGACAGGGGGCTTTTGGCTACACCTTC. As protein: CASSKPGQGAFGYTF.